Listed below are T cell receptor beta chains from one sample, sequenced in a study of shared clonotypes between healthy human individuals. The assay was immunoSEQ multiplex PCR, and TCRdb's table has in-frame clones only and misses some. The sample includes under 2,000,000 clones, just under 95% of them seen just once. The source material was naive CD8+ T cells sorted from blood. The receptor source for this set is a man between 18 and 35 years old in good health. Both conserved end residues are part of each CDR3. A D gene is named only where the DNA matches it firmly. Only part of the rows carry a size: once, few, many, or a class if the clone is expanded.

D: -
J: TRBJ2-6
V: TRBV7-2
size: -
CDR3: CASSLEDSTWGFGANVLTF
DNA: TGTGCCAGCAGCTTAGAGGATTCCACTTGGGGCTTTGGGGCCAACGTCCTGACTTTC

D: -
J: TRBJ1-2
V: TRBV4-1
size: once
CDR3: CASSHEGSNYGYTF
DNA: TGCGCCAGCAGCCACGAGGGGAGCAACTATGGCTACACCTTC

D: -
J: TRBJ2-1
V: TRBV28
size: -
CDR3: CASRRTLGDEQFF
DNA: TGTGCCAGCAGACGGACTTTGGGCGATGAGCAGTTCTTC

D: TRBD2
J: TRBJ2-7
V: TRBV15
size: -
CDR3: CATSSDPTFAGVGEQYF
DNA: TGTGCCACCAGCAGCGACCCTACCTTCGCGGGAGTAGGGGAGCAGTACTTC

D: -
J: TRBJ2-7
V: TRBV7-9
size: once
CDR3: CASSLSGRLGRHEQYF
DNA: TGTGCCAGCAGCTTATCGGGGAGACTAGGCCGACACGAGCAGTACTTC

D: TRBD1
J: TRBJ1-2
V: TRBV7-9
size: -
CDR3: CASSLEAGGGYGYTF
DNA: TGTGCCAGCAGCTTAGAAGCAGGGGGAGGCTATGGCTACACCTTC

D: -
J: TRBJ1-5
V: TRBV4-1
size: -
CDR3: CASSHLNQPQHF
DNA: TGCGCCAGCAGCCACCTTAATCAGCCCCAGCATTTT

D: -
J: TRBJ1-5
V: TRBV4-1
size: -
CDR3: CASSLRGEGNQPQHF
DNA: TGCGCCAGCAGCCTAAGAGGGGAGGGCAATCAGCCCCAGCATTTT

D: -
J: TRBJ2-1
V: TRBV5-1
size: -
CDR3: CASSSSTGPIYNEQFF
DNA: TGCGCCAGCAGCTCTTCAACGGGGCCAATCTACAATGAGCAGTTCTTC

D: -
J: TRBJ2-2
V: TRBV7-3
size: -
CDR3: CASSPKDTGELFF
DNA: TGTGCCAGCAGCCCCAAAGACACCGGGGAGCTGTTTTTT

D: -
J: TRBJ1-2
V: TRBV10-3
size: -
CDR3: CAISEPNHGGPSPYGYTF
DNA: TGTGCCATCAGTGAGCCGAATCATGGAGGGCCCTCCCCGTATGGCTACACCTTC

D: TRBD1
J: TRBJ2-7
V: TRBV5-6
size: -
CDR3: CASSRGTVIYEQYF
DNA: TGTGCCAGCAGCCGAGGGACAGTAATCTACGAGCAGTACTTC

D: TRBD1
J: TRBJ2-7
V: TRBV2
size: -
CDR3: CASTQLPFQPDRGLYEQYF
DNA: TGTGCCAGCACCCAGTTACCCTTTCAACCTGACAGGGGGCTGTACGAGCAGTACTTC

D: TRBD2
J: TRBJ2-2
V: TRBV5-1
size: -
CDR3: CASSPSGLADTNTGELFF
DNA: TGCGCCAGCAGCCCGTCCGGACTAGCGGATACGAACACCGGGGAGCTGTTTTTT

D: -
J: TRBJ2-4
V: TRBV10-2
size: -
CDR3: CASSETLSIQYF
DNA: TGCGCCAGCAGTGAGACTCTTTCCATTCAGTACTTC

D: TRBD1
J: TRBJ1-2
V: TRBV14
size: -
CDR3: CASSRWDREIYGYTF
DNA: TGTGCCAGCAGCAGGTGGGACAGGGAAATCTATGGCTACACCTTC

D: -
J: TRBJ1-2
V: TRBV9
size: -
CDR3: CASSVGGRAYGYTF
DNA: TGTGCCAGCAGCGTAGGAGGCAGGGCCTATGGCTACACCTTC

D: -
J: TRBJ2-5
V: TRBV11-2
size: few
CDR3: CASSFQETQYF
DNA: TGTGCCAGCAGCTTTCAAGAGACCCAGTACTTC

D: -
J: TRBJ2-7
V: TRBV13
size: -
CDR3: CASSSQHYEQYF
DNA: TGTGCCAGCAGCTCCCAACACTACGAGCAGTACTTC

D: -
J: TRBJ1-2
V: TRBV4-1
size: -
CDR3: CASSQGLQGFDYGYTF
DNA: TGCGCCAGCAGCCAGGGTTTACAGGGATTTGACTATGGCTACACCTTC

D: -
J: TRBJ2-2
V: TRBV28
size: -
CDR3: CASSFLQDNTGELFF
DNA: TGTGCCAGCAGTTTTCTCCAGGACAACACCGGGGAGCTGTTTTTT

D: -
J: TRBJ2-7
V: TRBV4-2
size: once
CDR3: CASSQVVDRSYEQYF
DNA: TGTGCCAGCAGCCAAGTCGTGGACCGCTCCTACGAGCAGTACTTC

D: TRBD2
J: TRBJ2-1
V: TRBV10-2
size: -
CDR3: CASSETSGSYNEQFF
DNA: TGCGCCAGCAGTGAGACTAGCGGCTCGTACAATGAGCAGTTCTTC

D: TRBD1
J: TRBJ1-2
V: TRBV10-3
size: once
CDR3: CAISANRDRGWANYGYTF
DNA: TGTGCCATCAGTGCCAACCGGGACAGGGGTTGGGCAAACTATGGCTACACCTTC

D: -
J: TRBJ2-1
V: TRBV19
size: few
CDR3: CASSLLPFGEQFF
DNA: TGTGCCAGTAGTTTACTCCCTTTCGGGGAGCAGTTCTTC

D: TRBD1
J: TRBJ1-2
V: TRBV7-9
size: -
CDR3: CASSYTGTGLGYTF
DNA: TGTGCCAGCAGCTATACCGGGACAGGGCTTGGCTACACCTTC

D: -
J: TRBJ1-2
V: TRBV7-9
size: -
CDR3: CASSSMTGASEGYTF
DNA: TGTGCCAGCAGCTCAATGACAGGAGCCAGTGAGGGCTACACCTTC

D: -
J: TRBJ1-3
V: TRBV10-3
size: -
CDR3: CATRYRDTIYF
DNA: TGTGCCACCCGGTACCGGGACACCATATATTTT

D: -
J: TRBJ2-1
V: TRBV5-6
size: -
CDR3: CASSYLSGVEQFF
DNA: TGTGCCAGCAGCTACCTATCGGGGGTCGAGCAGTTCTTC

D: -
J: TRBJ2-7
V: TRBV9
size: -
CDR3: CASSVGGGPRGEQYF
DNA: TGTGCCAGCAGCGTAGGTGGGGGGCCTCGGGGAGAGCAGTACTTC

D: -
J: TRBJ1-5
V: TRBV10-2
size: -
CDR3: CATSPGQGNQPQHF
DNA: TGCGCCACTTCACCGGGGCAGGGCAATCAGCCCCAGCATTTT

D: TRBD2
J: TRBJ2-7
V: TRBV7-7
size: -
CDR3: CASSLSAGGIYEQYF
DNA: TGTGCTAGCAGCTTATCAGCGGGGGGGATCTACGAGCAGTACTTC

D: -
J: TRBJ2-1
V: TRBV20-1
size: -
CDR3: CSARVAFEQFF
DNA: TGCAGTGCTAGAGTTGCGTTTGAGCAGTTCTTC

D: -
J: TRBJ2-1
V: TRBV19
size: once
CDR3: CASSMAYEQFF
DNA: TGTGCCAGTAGTATGGCGTATGAGCAGTTCTTC

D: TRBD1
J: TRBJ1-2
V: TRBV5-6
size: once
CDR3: CASSHDRDYGYTF
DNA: TGTGCCAGCAGCCACGACAGGGACTATGGCTACACCTTC

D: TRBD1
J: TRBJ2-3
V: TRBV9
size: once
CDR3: CASSDEGAGTDTQYF
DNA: TGTGCCAGCAGCGACGAGGGGGCCGGCACAGATACGCAGTATTTT

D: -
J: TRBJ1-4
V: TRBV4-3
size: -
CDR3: CASSPRQGEKLFF
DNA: TGCGCCAGCAGCCCGAGGCAGGGAGAAAAACTGTTTTTT

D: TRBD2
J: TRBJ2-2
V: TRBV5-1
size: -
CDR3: CASSPGGNTGELFF
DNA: TGCGCCAGCAGCCCGGGGGGGAACACCGGGGAGCTGTTTTTT

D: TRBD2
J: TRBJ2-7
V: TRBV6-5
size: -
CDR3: CASSYSSTSGLYEQYF
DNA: TGTGCCAGCAGTTACTCGTCGACTAGCGGTTTATACGAGCAGTACTTC

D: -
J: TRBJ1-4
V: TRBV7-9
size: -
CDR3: CASSAAAPEDEKLFF
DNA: TGTGCCAGCAGCGCCGCGGCCCCAGAGGACGAAAAACTGTTTTTT

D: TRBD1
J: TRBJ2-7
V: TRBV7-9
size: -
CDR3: CASSSTSGQDSYEQYF
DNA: TGTGCCAGCAGTTCAACCTCGGGACAGGACTCCTACGAGCAGTACTTC

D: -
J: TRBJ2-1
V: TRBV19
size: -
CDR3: CASMGTGGPNEQFF
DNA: TGTGCCAGTATGGGGACTGGGGGTCCCAATGAGCAGTTCTTC

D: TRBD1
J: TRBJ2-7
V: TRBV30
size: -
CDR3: CASSPGTGLGIHYEQYF
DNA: TGTGCGTCGAGTCCCGGGACAGGGTTGGGAATACACTACGAGCAGTACTTC

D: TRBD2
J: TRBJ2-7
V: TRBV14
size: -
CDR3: CASSQGAGGSYEQYF
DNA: TGTGCCAGCAGCCAAGGGGCGGGGGGGTCCTACGAGCAGTACTTC

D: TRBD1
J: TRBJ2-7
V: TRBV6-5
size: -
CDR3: CASSTGTGTYEQYF
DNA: TGTGCCAGCAGTACCGGGACAGGAACCTACGAGCAGTACTTC

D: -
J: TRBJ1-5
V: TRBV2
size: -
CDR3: CAWAGDYSNQPQHF
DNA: TGTGCCTGGGCAGGGGACTATAGCAATCAGCCCCAGCATTTT

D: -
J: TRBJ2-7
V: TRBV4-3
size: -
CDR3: CASSQDIRGPAYEQYF
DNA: TGCGCCAGCAGCCAAGATATTAGAGGTCCGGCCTACGAGCAGTACTTC

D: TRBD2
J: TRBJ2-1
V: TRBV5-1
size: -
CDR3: CASVAGGGSYNEQFF
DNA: TGCGCCAGTGTAGCGGGAGGAGGATCCTACAATGAGCAGTTCTTC

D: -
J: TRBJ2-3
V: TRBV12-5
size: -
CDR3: CASGLAGPNTDTQYF
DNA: TGTGCTAGTGGTTTGGCGGGCCCCAACACAGATACGCAGTATTTT

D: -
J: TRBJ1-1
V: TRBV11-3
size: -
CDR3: CASSPGGQGLTEAFF
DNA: TGTGCCAGCAGCCCCGGAGGGCAAGGGTTGACTGAAGCTTTCTTT

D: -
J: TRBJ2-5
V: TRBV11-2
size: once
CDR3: CASSWTLGDETQYF
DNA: TGTGCCAGCAGCTGGACCTTAGGAGATGAGACCCAGTACTTC

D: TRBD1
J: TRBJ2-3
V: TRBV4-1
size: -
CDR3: CASSQYRGTDTQYF
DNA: TGCGCCAGCAGCCAATACAGGGGGACAGATACGCAGTATTTT

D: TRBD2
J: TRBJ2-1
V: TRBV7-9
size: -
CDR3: CASSSAQLAGKNEQFF
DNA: TGTGCCAGCAGCTCCGCCCAACTAGCGGGGAAAAATGAGCAGTTCTTC

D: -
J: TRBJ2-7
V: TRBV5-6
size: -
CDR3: CASSPGEDYEQYF
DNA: TGTGCCAGCAGCCCCGGGGAGGACTACGAGCAGTACTTC

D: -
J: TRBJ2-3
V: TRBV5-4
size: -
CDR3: CASSLNDGYFTDTQYF
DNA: TGTGCCAGCAGCTTGAATGACGGGTATTTCACAGATACGCAGTATTTT

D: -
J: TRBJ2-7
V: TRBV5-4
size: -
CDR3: CASTPPGSNEQYF
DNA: TGTGCCAGCACGCCCCCAGGGTCCAACGAGCAGTACTTC

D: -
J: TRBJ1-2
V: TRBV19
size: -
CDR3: CASSIVSGPYLPNYGYTF
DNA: TGTGCCAGTAGTATAGTTTCGGGGCCGTATCTACCTAACTATGGCTACACCTTC

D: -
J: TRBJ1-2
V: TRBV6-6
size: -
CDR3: CASSYSGGHGYTF
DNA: TGTGCCAGCAGTTACTCGGGGGGCCACGGCTACACCTTC

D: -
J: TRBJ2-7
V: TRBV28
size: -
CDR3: CASRTPDGAYEQYF
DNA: TGTGCCAGCAGAACCCCGGACGGGGCCTACGAGCAGTACTTC

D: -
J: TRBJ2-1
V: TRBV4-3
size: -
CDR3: CASSVRVWDNEQFF
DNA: TGCGCCAGCAGCGTCAGGGTATGGGACAATGAGCAGTTCTTC